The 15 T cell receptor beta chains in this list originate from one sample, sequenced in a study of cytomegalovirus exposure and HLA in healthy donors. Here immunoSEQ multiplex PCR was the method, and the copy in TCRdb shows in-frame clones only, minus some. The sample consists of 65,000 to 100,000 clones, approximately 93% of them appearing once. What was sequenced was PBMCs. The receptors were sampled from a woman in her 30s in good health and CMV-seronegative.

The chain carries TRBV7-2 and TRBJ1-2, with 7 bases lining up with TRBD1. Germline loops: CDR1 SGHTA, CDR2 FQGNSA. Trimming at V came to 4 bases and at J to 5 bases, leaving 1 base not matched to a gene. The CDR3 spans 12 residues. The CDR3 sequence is CASSSTGYGYTF. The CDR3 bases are TGTGCCAGCAGCTCGACAGGGTATGGCTACACCTTC.

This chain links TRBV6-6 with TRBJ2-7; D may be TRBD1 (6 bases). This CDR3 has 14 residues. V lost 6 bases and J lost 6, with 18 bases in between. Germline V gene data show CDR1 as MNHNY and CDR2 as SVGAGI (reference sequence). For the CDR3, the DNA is TGTGCCAGCAGCCCTATCCTGACAGGATTCGAGCAGTACTTC. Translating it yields CASSPILTGFEQYF.

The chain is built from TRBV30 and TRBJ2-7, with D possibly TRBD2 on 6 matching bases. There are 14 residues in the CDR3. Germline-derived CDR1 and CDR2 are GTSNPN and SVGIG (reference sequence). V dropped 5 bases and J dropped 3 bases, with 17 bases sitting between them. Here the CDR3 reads CAWEEGGARYEQYF. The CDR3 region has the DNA TGTGCCTGGGAGGAAGGAGGGGCTCGCTACGAGCAGTACTTC. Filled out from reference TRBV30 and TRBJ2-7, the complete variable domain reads SQTIHQWPATLVQPVGSPLSLECTVEGTSNPNLYWYRQAAGRGLQLLFYSVGIGQISSEVPQNLSASRPQDRQFILSSKKLLLSDSGFYLCAWEEGGARYEQYFGPGTRLTVT.

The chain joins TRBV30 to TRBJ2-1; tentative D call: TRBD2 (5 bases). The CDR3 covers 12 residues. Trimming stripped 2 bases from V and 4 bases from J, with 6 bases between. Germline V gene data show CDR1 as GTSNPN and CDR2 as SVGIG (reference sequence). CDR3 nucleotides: TGTGCCTGGAGTCCGGGGTACAATGAGCAGTTCTTC. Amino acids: CAWSPGYNEQFF.

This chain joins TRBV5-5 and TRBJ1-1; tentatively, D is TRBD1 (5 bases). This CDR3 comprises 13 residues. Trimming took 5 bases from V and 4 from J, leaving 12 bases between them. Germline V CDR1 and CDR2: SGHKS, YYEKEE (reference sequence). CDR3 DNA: TGTGCCAGCAGTCAGGGTCCCTTCACTGAAGCTTTCTTT. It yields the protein CASSQGPFTEAFF.

The CDR3 coding sequence is TGTGCCTGGGGGGGACTAGCGGTCATGTACCAAGAGACCCAGTACTTC. The encoded protein is CAWGGLAVMYQETQYF. This chain connects TRBV30 to TRBJ2-5; TRBD2 agrees at 11 bases. From germline, CDR1 is GTSNPN and CDR2 SVGIG (reference sequence). J was trimmed by 0 bases and V by 5 bases; bases with no gene match: 8. The CDR3 contains 16 residues. Complete variable domain (other parts from reference TRBV30 and TRBJ2-5): SQTIHQWPATLVQPVGSPLSLECTVEGTSNPNLYWYRQAAGRGLQLLFYSVGIGQISSEVPQNLSASRPQDRQFILSSKKLLLSDSGFYLCAWGGLAVMYQETQYFGPGTRLLVL.

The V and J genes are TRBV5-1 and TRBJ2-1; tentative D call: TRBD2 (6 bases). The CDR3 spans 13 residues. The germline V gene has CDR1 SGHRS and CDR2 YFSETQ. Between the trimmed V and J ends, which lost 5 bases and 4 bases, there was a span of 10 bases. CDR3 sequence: CASRSLAYNEQFF. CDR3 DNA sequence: TGCGCCAGCAGGTCACTAGCTTACAATGAGCAGTTCTTC.

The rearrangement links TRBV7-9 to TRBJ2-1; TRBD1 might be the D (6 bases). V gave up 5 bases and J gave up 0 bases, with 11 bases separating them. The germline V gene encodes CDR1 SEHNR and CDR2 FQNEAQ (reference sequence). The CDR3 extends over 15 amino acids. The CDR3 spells CASSPPGVSYNEQFF. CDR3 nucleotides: TGTGCCAGCAGCCCCCCAGGGGTCTCCTACAATGAGCAGTTCTTC.

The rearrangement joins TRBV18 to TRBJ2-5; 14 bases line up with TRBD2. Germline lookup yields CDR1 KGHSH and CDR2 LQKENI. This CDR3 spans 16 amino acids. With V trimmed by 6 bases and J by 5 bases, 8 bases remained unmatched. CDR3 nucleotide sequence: TGTGCCAGCTCCCAAGGGACTAGCGGGAGCGGGGAGACCCAGTACTTC. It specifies CASSQGTSGSGETQYF.

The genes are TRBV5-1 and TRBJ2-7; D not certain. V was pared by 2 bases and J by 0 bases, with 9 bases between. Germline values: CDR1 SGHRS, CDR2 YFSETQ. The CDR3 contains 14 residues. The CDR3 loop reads CASSLSDNSYEQYF. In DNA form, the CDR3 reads TGCGCCAGCAGCTTATCCGACAACTCCTACGAGCAGTACTTC.

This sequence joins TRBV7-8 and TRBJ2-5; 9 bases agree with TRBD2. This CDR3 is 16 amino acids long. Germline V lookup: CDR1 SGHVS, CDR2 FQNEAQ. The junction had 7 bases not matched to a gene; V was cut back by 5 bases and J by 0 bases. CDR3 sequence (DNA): TGTGCCAGCAGCACAGATCTAGCGGGGTACCAAGAGACCCAGTACTTC. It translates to CASSTDLAGYQETQYF. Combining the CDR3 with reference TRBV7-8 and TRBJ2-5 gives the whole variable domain GAGVSQSPRYKVAKRGQDVALRCDPISGHVSLFWYQQALGQGPEFLTYFQNEAQLDKSGLPSDRFFAERPEGSVSTLKIQRTQQEDSAVYLCASSTDLAGYQETQYFGPGTRLLVL.

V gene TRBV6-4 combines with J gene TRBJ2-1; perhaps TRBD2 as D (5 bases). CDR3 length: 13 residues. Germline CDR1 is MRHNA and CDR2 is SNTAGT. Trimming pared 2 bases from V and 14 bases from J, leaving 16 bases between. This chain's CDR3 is CASSDPDWRRKFF. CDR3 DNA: TGTGCCAGCAGTGACCCAGACTGGCGGAGGAAGTTCTTC.

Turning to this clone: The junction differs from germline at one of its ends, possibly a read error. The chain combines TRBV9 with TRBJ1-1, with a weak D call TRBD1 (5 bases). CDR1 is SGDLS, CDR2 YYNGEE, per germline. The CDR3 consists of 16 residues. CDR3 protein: CASSVLIGAGNPEAFF. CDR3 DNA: TGTGCCAGCAGCGTATTGATAGGGGCAGGGAACCCTGAAGCTTTCTTT. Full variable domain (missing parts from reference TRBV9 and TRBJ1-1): DSGVTQTPKHLITATGQRVTLRCSPRSGDLSVYWYQQSLDQGLQFLIQYYNGEERAKGNILERFSAQQFPDLHSELNLSSLELGDSALYFCASSVLIGAGNPEAFFGQGTRLTVV.

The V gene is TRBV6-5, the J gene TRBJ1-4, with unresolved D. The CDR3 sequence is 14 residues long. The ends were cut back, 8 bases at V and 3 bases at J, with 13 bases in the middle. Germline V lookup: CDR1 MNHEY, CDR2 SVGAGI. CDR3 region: CASRGPTPNEKLFF. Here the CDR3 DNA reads TGTGCCAGCCGGGGTCCCACTCCTAATGAAAAACTGTTTTTT.

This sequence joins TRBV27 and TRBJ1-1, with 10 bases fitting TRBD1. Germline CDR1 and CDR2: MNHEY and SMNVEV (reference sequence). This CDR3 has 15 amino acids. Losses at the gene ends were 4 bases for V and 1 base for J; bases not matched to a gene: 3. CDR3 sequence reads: CASSSRDRGNTEAFF. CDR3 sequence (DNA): TGTGCCAGCAGTTCGAGGGACAGGGGGAACACTGAAGCTTTCTTT.